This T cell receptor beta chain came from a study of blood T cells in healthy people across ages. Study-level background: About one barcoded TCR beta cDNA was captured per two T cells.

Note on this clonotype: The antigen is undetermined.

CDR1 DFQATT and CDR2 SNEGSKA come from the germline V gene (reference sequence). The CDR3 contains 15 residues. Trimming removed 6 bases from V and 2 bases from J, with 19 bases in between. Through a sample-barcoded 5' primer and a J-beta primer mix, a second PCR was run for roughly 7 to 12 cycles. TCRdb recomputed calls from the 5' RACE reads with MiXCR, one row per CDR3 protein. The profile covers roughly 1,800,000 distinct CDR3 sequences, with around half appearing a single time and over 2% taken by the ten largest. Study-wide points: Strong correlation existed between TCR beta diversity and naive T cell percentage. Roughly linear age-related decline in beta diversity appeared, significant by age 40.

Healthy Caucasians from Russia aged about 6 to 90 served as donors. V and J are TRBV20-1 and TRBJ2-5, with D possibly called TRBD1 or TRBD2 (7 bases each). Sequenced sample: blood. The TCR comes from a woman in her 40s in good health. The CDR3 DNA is TGCAGTGCCGATCCAGGGGGGGTCCTTCAAGAGACCCAGTACTTC. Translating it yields CSADPGGVLQETQYF.